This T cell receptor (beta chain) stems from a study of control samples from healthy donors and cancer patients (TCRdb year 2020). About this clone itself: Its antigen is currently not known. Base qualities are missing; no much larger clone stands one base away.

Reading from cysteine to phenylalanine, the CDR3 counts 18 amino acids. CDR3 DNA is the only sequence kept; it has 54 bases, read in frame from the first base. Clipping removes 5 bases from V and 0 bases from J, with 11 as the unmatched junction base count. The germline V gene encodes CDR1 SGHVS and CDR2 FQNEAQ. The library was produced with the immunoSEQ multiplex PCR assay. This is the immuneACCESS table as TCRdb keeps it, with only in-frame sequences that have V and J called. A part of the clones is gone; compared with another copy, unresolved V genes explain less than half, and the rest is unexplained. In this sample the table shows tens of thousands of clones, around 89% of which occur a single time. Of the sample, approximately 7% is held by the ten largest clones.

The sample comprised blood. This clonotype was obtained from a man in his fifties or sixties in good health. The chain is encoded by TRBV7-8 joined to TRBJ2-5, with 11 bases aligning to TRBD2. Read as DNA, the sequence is TGTGCCAGCAGCACACCGGGACTAGCGGTGGCGTACCAAGAGACCCAGTACTTC. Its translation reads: CASSTPGLAVAYQETQYF.